A single sample gave rise to the 27 T cell receptor beta chains below, sequenced in a study of vaccination and CD4 T cells after COVID-19. The Oncomine TCR Beta short-read assay was applied to DNA of cultured CD4+ T cells. MiXCR, applied by TCRdb to the PCR reads, yields one record per CDR3 protein. This sample has about 16,000 distinct CDR3 sequences, with approximately 40% found just once. Antigens of these TCRs are unknown. The treatment denotes: roughly ten-day PBMC culture with coronavirus spike peptide pools or control peptides (ViraFEST assay). Material for sequencing was CD4+ T cells from blood, cultured in vitro. Source of these receptors: a human donor who had recovered from COVID-19.

The chain is built from TRBV12-3 or TRBV12-4 and TRBJ1-2; 7 positions match TRBD1. This CDR3 is 15 amino acids long. J lost 0 bases, V lost 6 bases, and 7 bases had no gene match. CDR3 amino acids: CASSPDRRANYGYTF. The CDR3 DNA sequence: TGTGCCAGCAGCCCGGACAGGAGAGCTAACTATGGCTACACCTTC.

The chain uses TRBV12-3 or TRBV12-4 and TRBJ2-2; D perhaps matches TRBD2 (6 bases). CDR3 length equals 14 residues. Trimming removed 6 bases from V and 2 bases from J, with 10 bases in between. Here the CDR3 DNA reads TGTGCCAGCAGACCGACTAGAAACACCGGGGAGCTGTTTTTT. This translates into CASRPTRNTGELFF.

This clonotype showed up just a few times. The V and J genes are TRBV2 and TRBJ1-2, with D possibly TRBD1 on 5 matching bases. The germline V gene encodes CDR1 SNHLY and CDR2 FYNNEI. V lost 1 base to trimming and J lost 8 bases, with 17 bases between them. There are 15 residues in the CDR3. The CDR3 is CASSEGLAGSFGYTF. CDR3 nucleotides: TGTGCCAGCAGTGAAGGATTGGCAGGGTCCTTCGGCTACACCTTC.

CDR3 region: CASSLEGRGAYEQYF. DNA of the CDR3: TGTGCCAGCAGCTTAGAGGGTAGGGGAGCCTACGAGCAGTACTTC. This rearrangement joins TRBV11-2 to TRBJ2-7; possibly TRBD1 or TRBD2 for D (5 bases each). Between the trimmed V and J ends, which lost 0 bases and 2 bases, there was a span of 11 bases. Germline loops: CDR1 SGHAT, CDR2 FQNNGV. CDR3 length: 15 residues.

This clonotype was found a few times. The chain couples TRBV12-3 or TRBV12-4 to TRBJ1-1, with a tentative D call TRBD1 (5 bases). V lost 5 bases to trimming and J lost 8 bases, with 15 bases between them. The CDR3 extends over 13 amino acids. The CDR3 DNA reads as TGTGCCAGCAGTACTGGGACCATAAGGGAAGCTTTCTTT. Its protein is CASSTGTIREAFF.

The table lists this clonotype with a few counts. This rearrangement joins TRBV19 to TRBJ1-5, with D unclear. Deletions cut 8 bases from V and 0 bases from J, with 11 bases between. Germline CDR1 is LNHDA and CDR2 is SQIVND (reference sequence). The CDR3 extends over 14 amino acids. Here the CDR3 reads CASQDDYSNQPQHF. The CDR3 bases are TGTGCCAGTCAGGACGATTATAGCAATCAGCCCCAGCATTTT.

The chain has TRBV7-6 and TRBJ1-6, with D hard to call. The CDR3 extends over 16 amino acids. With 2 bases removed from V and 5 bases from J, the gap between germline ends came to 13 bases. Germline loops: CDR1 SGHVS, CDR2 FNYEAQ. The CDR3 sequence is CASSLFYGSHNSPLHF. DNA of the CDR3: TGTGCCAGCAGCTTATTTTACGGGAGCCATAATTCACCCCTCCACTTT. The full variable domain, with the rest looked up from reference TRBV7-6 and TRBJ1-6, is GAGVSQSPRYKVTKRGQDVALRCDPISGHVSLYWYRQALGQGPEFLTYFNYEAQQDKSGLPNDRFSAERPEGSISTLTIQRTEQRDSAMYRCASSLFYGSHNSPLHFGNGTRLTVT.

The count of this clonotype is one. The rearrangement links TRBV10-3 to TRBJ2-1; D is unresolved. V was cut by 2 bases and J by 6 bases, with 11 bases left in between. The CDR3 spans 14 residues. Per the germline V gene, CDR1 is ENHRY and CDR2 is SYGVKD. This CDR3 reads CAISEPGSSNEQFF. The CDR3 nucleotides are TGTGCCATCAGTGAGCCGGGTTCTAGCAATGAGCAGTTCTTC.

The chain couples TRBV10-2 to TRBJ1-1; D is ambiguous. The CDR3 loop spans 13 amino acids. Trimming cost V 2 bases and J 4 bases, with 8 bases left between them. Germline V gene sequence: CDR1 WSHSY, CDR2 SAAADI. The CDR3 reads CASSERVGTEAFF. The CDR3 DNA reads as TGCGCCAGCAGTGAGAGGGTGGGCACTGAAGCTTTCTTT.

The J gene is TRBJ1-2, the V gene TRBV19, with D possibly matching TRBD1 (6 bases). Germline V gives CDR1 LNHDA, CDR2 SQIVND (reference sequence). Between the trimmed V and J ends, which lost 8 bases and 0 bases, there was a span of 19 bases. The CDR3 covers 16 residues. CDR3 sequence: CASDKGRQEPNYGYTF. The CDR3 coding sequence is TGTGCCAGTGATAAGGGAAGACAGGAACCTAACTATGGCTACACCTTC.

The V gene is TRBV6-1, the J gene TRBJ2-7; 8 bases are a match to TRBD1. In germline, CDR1 is MNHNS, CDR2 SASEGT. The CDR3 length is 15 residues. V was pared by 4 bases and J by 3 bases, with 8 bases of the junction left unmatched. CDR3 region: CASSADRAEYYEQYF. CDR3 sequence (DNA): TGTGCCAGCAGTGCGGACAGGGCGGAATACTACGAGCAGTACTTC.

The chain uses TRBV6-2 or TRBV6-3 and TRBJ1-5, with a weak D call TRBD1 (5 bases). The V and J ends lost 0 bases and 11 bases respectively, with 14 bases between them. This CDR3 comprises 14 residues. The V gene's germline CDR1 is MNHEY and CDR2 SVGEGT. CDR3 residues: CASSYSGATGTQHF. CDR3 sequence (DNA): TGTGCCAGCAGTTACTCCGGGGCAACCGGGACCCAGCATTTT.

Only a few counts were recorded for this clonotype. The V and J genes are TRBV11-2 and TRBJ2-5, with D unclear. Germline CDR1 SGHAT, CDR2 FQNNGV. This CDR3 has 12 amino acids. With 3 bases removed from V and 4 bases from J, the gap between germline ends came to 6 bases. For the CDR3, the DNA is TGTGCCAGCAGCTTTAGCCCAGAGACCCAGTACTTC. Its protein product is CASSFSPETQYF.

The chain carries TRBV11-2 and TRBJ2-2; D is possibly TRBD1 (5 bases). Germline CDR1 is SGHAT and CDR2 is FQNNGV. This CDR3 comprises 13 residues. V was clipped by 5 bases and J by 8 bases, with 12 bases between them. DNA of the CDR3: TGTGCCAGCAGCGTTCGGACATTAGGGGAGCTGTTTTTT. Amino acids: CASSVRTLGELFF.

This clonotype occurred a few times. The J gene is TRBJ1-5, the V gene TRBV20-1; D might be TRBD1 (5 bases). The CDR3 contains 15 residues. The V gene lost 3 bases and the J gene lost 4 bases, with 16 bases spanning the gap. CDR1 and CDR2 from the germline V gene are DFQATT and SNEGSKA (reference sequence). The CDR3 spells CSASAGSGVNQPQHF. CDR3 in DNA: TGCAGTGCTAGCGCAGGGAGTGGGGTAAATCAGCCCCAGCATTTT.

Concerning this clonotype itself: Germline is not matched at one junction end, which may reflect a read error. This chain links TRBV12-3 or TRBV12-4 with TRBJ1-2; TRBD1 agrees at 9 bases. This CDR3 comprises 17 residues. The CDR3 region has the DNA TGTGCCTGCAGTTTACCCGGGACAGGGTTCTCCCTACATGGCTACACCTTC. Protein: CACSLPGTGFSLHGYTF.

The V and J genes are TRBV4-3 and TRBJ2-7; D gene unclear. V dropped 0 bases and J dropped 2 bases, with 11 bases sitting between them. The CDR3 consists of 15 residues. Germline V gene sequence: CDR1 LGHNA, CDR2 YSLEER. As DNA, the CDR3 is TGCGCCAGCAGCCAAGATCACCCAGGACCCTACGAGCAGTACTTC. It codes for CASSQDHPGPYEQYF.

The genes are TRBV20-1 and TRBJ2-3, with 10 bases lining up with TRBD2. Germline CDR1 reads DFQATT; CDR2 reads SNEGSKA (reference sequence). The CDR3 has 14 amino acids. Trimming removed 4 bases from V and 0 bases from J; junction bases left unmatched: 1. Written as DNA, the CDR3 is TGCAGTGCTAAGACTAGCGGGAGCACAGATACGCAGTATTTT. Protein: CSAKTSGSTDTQYF.

The chain recombines TRBV4-1 with TRBJ2-3; 10 positions agree with TRBD1. The CDR3 runs 19 residues. Germline CDR1 and CDR2: MGHRA and YSYEKL. V lost 2 bases and J lost 2; bases outside the gene matches: 13. CDR3 DNA sequence: TGCGCCAGCAGCCAAACCCCGGTACCGGGGACAGGGGCCACAGATACGCAGTATTTT. Encoded protein: CASSQTPVPGTGATDTQYF.

The rearrangement joins TRBV15 to TRBJ2-5; D tentatively fits TRBD1 or TRBD2 (7 bases each). Trimming cost V 1 base and J 2 bases, with 14 bases left between them. The CDR3 runs 16 residues. From germline, CDR1 is LNHNV and CDR2 YYDKDF (reference sequence). The CDR3 DNA reads TGTGCCACCAGCAGAGGTCAGGGGGGGCTGCAAGAGACCCAGTACTTC. Amino acid sequence: CATSRGQGGLQETQYF.

J is TRBJ1-1 and V is TRBV27; weak D call: TRBD1 (5 bases). With 0 bases removed from V and 4 bases from J, the gap between germline ends came to 15 bases. The CDR3 runs to 16 residues. CDR1 and CDR2 (germline): MNHEY, SMNVEV (reference sequence). The CDR3 reads CASSLSTLGGGTEAFF. The CDR3 coding sequence is TGTGCCAGCAGTTTATCCACCCTCGGGGGGGGCACTGAAGCTTTCTTT.

This clonotype was picked up a small number of times. The chain uses TRBV20-1 and TRBJ1-5; the match to TRBD1 covers 10 bases. V was pared by 5 bases and J by 2 bases, with 3 bases of the junction left unmatched. CDR1 is DFQATT, CDR2 SNEGSKA, per germline (reference sequence). The length of the CDR3 is 14 residues. DNA of the CDR3: TGCAGTGCTCCTGGACAGGGGGGCAATCAGCCCCAGCATTTT. Translation: CSAPGQGGNQPQHF.

The rearrangement joins TRBV25-1 to TRBJ1-3; tentative D call: TRBD1 (5 bases). The V and J ends lost 7 bases and 2 bases respectively, with 9 bases between them. The CDR3 has 13 residues. The germline gives CDR1 MGHDK, CDR2 SYGVNS. DNA of the CDR3: TGTGCCAGCACCGGGACTACTGGAAACACCATATATTTT. This sequence encodes CASTGTTGNTIYF.

The genes are TRBV7-2 and TRBJ1-1; weak D call: TRBD1 (5 bases). Trimming removed 1 base from V and 2 bases from J, with 8 bases in between. The CDR3 runs 14 residues. Germline-derived CDR1 and CDR2 are SGHTA and FQGNSA. The CDR3 DNA reads as TGTGCCAGCAGCTTAGGGGGCGGAAACACTGAAGCTTTCTTT. Translated, it gives CASSLGGGNTEAFF.

This clonotype was seen a single time. This sequence joins TRBV12-3 or TRBV12-4 and TRBJ1-1, with TRBD1 identical over 8 bases. The V gene end was trimmed by 3 bases and the J gene end by 4 bases; junction bases not matched to a gene: 4. This CDR3 spans 14 amino acids. CDR3 loop: CASSFQGAGTEAFF. CDR3 coding DNA: TGTGCCAGCAGTTTCCAGGGGGCAGGCACTGAAGCTTTCTTT.

V usage is TRBV5-1 and J usage is TRBJ1-1; TRBD1 matches at 9 bases. Germline V CDR1 and CDR2: SGHRS, YFSETQ. The ends lost 4 bases at V and 5 bases at J; junction bases unmatched: 6. This CDR3 spans 14 amino acids. The CDR3 nucleotides read TGCGCCAGCAGCCCCGGACAGGGGAGGACTGAAGCTTTCTTT. It specifies CASSPGQGRTEAFF.

The chain carries TRBV20-1 and TRBJ2-1; the D is unclear. Germline loops: CDR1 DFQATT, CDR2 SNEGSKA (reference sequence). This CDR3 contains 14 residues. The ends were cut back, 6 bases at V and 8 bases at J, with 20 bases in the middle. CDR3 region: CSARQPGVGYEQFF. CDR3 nucleotide sequence: TGCAGTGCCCGCCAGCCTGGCGTGGGGTATGAGCAGTTCTTC.